Reported below is one TCR beta chain. This sample was included in a study of shared T cell receptors in the human thymus. The CDR3 length is 16 residues. Trimming cost V 2 bases and J 3 bases; bases outside gene matches: 10. Germline loops: CDR1 LGHNA, CDR2 YNFKEQ. Sequenced by immunoSEQ multiplex PCR; TCRdb stores in-frame clones only, minus some. The sample consists of 500,000 to 550,000 clones, about four fifths of them appearing once. These data were also reused for a study on human thymus T cells. That source reports: The donor group consisted of healthy Finnish infants who were having corrective surgery for congenital heart defects. Resections from corrective heart surgery provided thymus tissue. Gene usage (both V and J) appeared biased in thymic and blood repertoires. As related research reported, thymic repertoires overlapped highly among unrelated individuals.

V usage is TRBV4-2 and J usage is TRBJ2-7, with TRBD2 matching 7 bases. The receptor was derived from a boy under two years old with a congenital heart defect. What was sequenced was thymocytes. The DNA of the CDR3 is TGTGCCAGCAGCCAAATCCCGCGGGGGAGTGTCTACGAGCAGTACTTC. This encodes CASSQIPRGSVYEQYF.